This is a list of T cell receptor beta chains from one sample in a study of OX40 agonist ivuxolimab in advanced cancers. Assay used: immunoSEQ multiplex PCR; TCRdb lists only in-frame clones, some missing. The sample consists of around 56,000 clones, roughly 90% of them appearing once. The sequencing used CD4+ or CD8+ T cells sorted from blood, collected in a trial of the OX40 agonist ivuxolimab. The receptors were sampled from an adult with an advanced solid tumor such as melanoma, head and neck, liver or kidney cancer. Each CDR3 is given with its conserved first and last residue. Fields, in order: V gene, clone size, D gene, CDR3 length, J gene, CDR3 protein, CDR3 DNA. A D gene is named only where the DNA matches it firmly. Size values are once, few and many counts, or a class for expanded clones, and some rows have none.

TRBV28	NA	TRBD1	16	TRBJ1-5	CASRPSGTGDVQPQHF	TGTGCCAGCAGGCCATCCGGGACAGGGGACGTTCAGCCCCAGCATTTT
TRBV7-8	NA	NA	14	TRBJ1-5	CASSLGSKNQPQHF	TGTGCCAGCAGCTTGGGCAGCAAAAATCAGCCCCAGCATTTT
TRBV2	NA	NA	13	TRBJ2-3	CASRVVGTDTQYF	TGTGCCAGCAGGGTAGTTGGCACAGATACGCAGTATTTT
TRBV5-1	NA	NA	13	TRBJ2-1	CASSLAPENEQFF	TGCGCCAGCAGCTTGGCCCCTGAAAATGAGCAGTTCTTC
TRBV9	NA	TRBD2	18	TRBJ2-3	CASSPQQISGTHTDTQYF	TGTGCCAGCAGCCCTCAACAAATTAGCGGGACCCACACAGATACGCAGTATTTT
TRBV28	NA	TRBD1	13	TRBJ2-2	CASSPQGAGELFF	TGTGCCAGCAGCCCACAGGGGGCCGGGGAGCTGTTTTTT
TRBV19	NA	NA	15	TRBJ1-6	CASSIDRSSGSPLHF	TGTGCCAGTAGTATCGACAGGTCAAGCGGGTCACCCCTCCACTTT
TRBV5-1	NA	NA	14	TRBJ1-4	CASSITGTNEKLFF	TGCGCCAGCAGCATAACAGGGACTAATGAAAAACTGTTTTTT
TRBV2	few	NA	15	TRBJ2-1	CASSAKTGGYNEQFF	TGTGCCAGCAGCGCAAAAACGGGCGGTTACAATGAGCAGTTCTTC
TRBV6-6	NA	NA	15	TRBJ1-4	CASSKRTSLNEKLFF	TGTGCCAGCAGTAAACGGACATCTTTAAATGAAAAACTGTTTTTT
TRBV9	NA	TRBD2	18	TRBJ2-4	CASSPPTSGKGAKNIQYF	TGTGCCAGCAGCCCTCCCACTAGCGGGAAAGGGGCCAAAAACATTCAGTACTTC
TRBV11-2	NA	NA	14	TRBJ1-2	CASSLGQEGYGYTF	TGTGCCAGCAGCTTAGGCCAGGAAGGCTATGGCTACACCTTC
TRBV5-4	NA	NA	16	TRBJ1-1	CASSPNAGQGTAEAFF	TGTGCCAGCAGCCCTAATGCAGGGCAGGGGACCGCTGAAGCTTTCTTT
TRBV10-1	NA	NA	13	TRBJ2-1	CATSKGTLNEQFF	TGCGCCACATCCAAAGGGACGCTGAATGAGCAGTTCTTC